This is a list of T cell receptor beta chains from one sample in a study of Tregs in tolerant kidney transplant recipients. Generated by immunoSEQ multiplex PCR, the TCRdb table keeps only in-frame clones and is missing some. The data show 60,000 to 65,000 clones, 95% to 98% seen once. The input for sequencing was Tregs from blood, taken before the transplant. These receptors were collected from a human donor who received a combined kidney and bone marrow transplant. Each CDR3 is given with its conserved first and last residue. A D gene is named only where the DNA matches it firmly. Size values are once, few and many counts, or a class for expanded clones, and some rows have none.

-	TRBD2	TRBV7-2	TRBJ2-5	TGTGCCAGCAGCAATATAGCGGGACCACAAGAGACCCAGTACTTC	CASSNIAGPQETQYF
-	TRBD1	TRBV25-1	TRBJ1-2	TGTGCCAGCAGTCCTCGGACAGGGGGCGACTATGGCTACACCTTC	CASSPRTGGDYGYTF
-	TRBD2	TRBV4-3	TRBJ2-1	TGCGCCAGCAGCCAAGATTTTGGGCTAGCGGGAGGCTACAATGAGCAGTTCTTC	CASSQDFGLAGGYNEQFF
-	TRBD2	TRBV30	TRBJ2-1	TGTGCCTGGAGTGTACTTTCTAGCGGGGGGGACTACAATGAGCAGTTCTTC	CAWSVLSSGGDYNEQFF
-	-	TRBV19	TRBJ1-1	TGTGCCAGTAGTCCATACTATGGGTTGGGCACTGAAGCTTTCTTT	CASSPYYGLGTEAFF
-	TRBD2	TRBV12-5	TRBJ2-1	TGTGCTAGTGGACCGGGACTAGCTGGGAATGAGCAGTTCTTC	CASGPGLAGNEQFF
-	TRBD2	TRBV28	TRBJ2-3	TGTGCCAGTTACCCCCTACTAGCGGCGGGGCATACGCAGTATTTT	CASYPLLAAGHTQYF
-	-	TRBV18	TRBJ2-1	TGTGCCAGCTCACTCCTCGGGGTCAGCTCCTACAATGAGCAGTTCTTC	CASSLLGVSSYNEQFF
-	TRBD1	TRBV7-6	TRBJ2-3	TGTGCCAGCAGCTTAGATGAAGGGGGCTGGACAGATACGCAGTATTTT	CASSLDEGGWTDTQYF
once	TRBD2	TRBV19	TRBJ2-5	TGTGCCAGTAGGGGACTAGCGGGGGAAGAGACCCAGTACTTC	CASRGLAGEETQYF
-	-	TRBV6-1	TRBJ1-5	TGTGCCAGCAGTGATGTATCTCGCCAGGTTCAGCATTTT	CASSDVSRQVQHF
-	TRBD2	TRBV7-9	TRBJ2-7	TGTGCCAGCAGCTTACGAGCCCTAGCGGGGCCGCGCCACGAGCAGTACTTC	CASSLRALAGPRHEQYF
-	-	TRBV9	TRBJ2-5	TGTGCCAGCAGCGCAAAAAAACAGGGTCGGCGGGAGACCCAGTACTTC	CASSAKKQGRRETQYF
-	TRBD2	TRBV5-1	TRBJ2-4	TGCGCCAGCAGCTTGGGTGACAGCGGGGGGGTCAAAAACATTCAGTACTTC	CASSLGDSGGVKNIQYF
-	-	TRBV25-1	TRBJ2-7	TGTGCCAGCAGTAGGGTAGGGACTCCATCCTACGAGCAGTACTTC	CASSRVGTPSYEQYF
-	-	TRBV29-1	TRBJ1-2	TGCAGCGTTGATCCTGTTGGACAAAACTATGGCTACACCTTC	CSVDPVGQNYGYTF
-	-	TRBV28	TRBJ1-2	TGTGCCAGCAGTGGAAGGGGCCGTTTTGAAATAGGCTACACCTTC	CASSGRGRFEIGYTF
-	-	TRBV4-3	TRBJ2-3	TGCGCCAGCAGCCAAGACAGGGGAGCAGATACGCAGTATTTT	CASSQDRGADTQYF
-	-	TRBV6-5	TRBJ2-7	TGTGCCAGCAGTTATAGAGGACCTTGGGAGGACGAGCAGTACTTC	CASSYRGPWEDEQYF
-	-	TRBV4-1	TRBJ1-2	TGCGCCAGCAGCCAAGACATCAGGGGTAACTATGGCTACACCTTC	CASSQDIRGNYGYTF
once	TRBD2	TRBV11-3	TRBJ2-5	TGTGCCAGCAGCCACGGGACTAGCGCTGAGGAGACCCAGTACTTC	CASSHGTSAEETQYF
-	-	TRBV5-4	TRBJ2-7	TGTGCCAGCAGCCATCGGGACTCAGACTACGAGCAGTACTTC	CASSHRDSDYEQYF
-	TRBD2	TRBV30	TRBJ2-2	TGTGCCTGGAGTAGTCTAGCGGGAGGATTGGTCGGGGAGCTGTTTTTT	CAWSSLAGGLVGELFF
-	-	TRBV7-3	TRBJ1-2	TGTGCCAGCAGACCCGCAGTACGCTATGGCTACACCTTC	CASRPAVRYGYTF
-	-	TRBV5-6	TRBJ2-7	TGTGCCAGCAGCTTGGCCACCCAGGGGGAGCAGTACTTC	CASSLATQGEQYF
-	-	TRBV6-1	TRBJ2-3	TGTGCCAGCAGTGTAAGGTGGGGGCTAGTCAGGGGCGGTACGCAGTATTTT	CASSVRWGLVRGGTQYF
-	TRBD1	TRBV28	TRBJ2-1	TGTGCCAGCAGTTTCCTTGCTCCGGACAGGGCATACAATGAGCAGTTCTTC	CASSFLAPDRAYNEQFF
-	TRBD2	TRBV7-2	TRBJ2-3	TGTGCCAGCAGCCCGACTAGCGTGAGAAACACAGATACGCAGTATTTT	CASSPTSVRNTDTQYF
-	-	TRBV25-1	TRBJ2-7	TGTGCCAGTCAGGGGTTCGGCGCCTACGAGCAGTACTTC	CASQGFGAYEQYF
-	-	TRBV6-4	TRBJ1-2	TGTGCCAGCAGGTCCTCAGGTTATGGCTACACCTTC	CASRSSGYGYTF
-	-	TRBV14	TRBJ2-1	TGTGCCAGCAGCCAAGAACAGGCTGGGGTCCCATCCAGGCGCAATGAGCAGTTCTTC	CASSQEQAGVPSRRNEQFF
-	TRBD1	TRBV6-5	TRBJ1-2	TGTGCCAGCAGGGGACAGGGGACCTACTATGGCTACACCTTC	CASRGQGTYYGYTF
once	TRBD1	TRBV29-1	TRBJ1-3	TGCAGCGTTGACAGACAGGGCTCTGGAAACACCATATATTTT	CSVDRQGSGNTIYF
-	-	TRBV10-3	TRBJ2-2	TGTGCCATCAGTGCTGTCCAGGGGGAGCTGTTTTTT	CAISAVQGELFF
-	TRBD1	TRBV7-9	TRBJ2-5	TGTGCCAGCAGCCCACCGGACAGGGAGACCCAGTACTTC	CASSPPDRETQYF
-	TRBD2	TRBV9	TRBJ2-2	TGTGCCAGCAGCCACCCTGGGGGACTAGCGCGAGCCGGGGAGCTGTTTTTT	CASSHPGGLARAGELFF
few	-	TRBV27	TRBJ2-1	TGTGCCAGCTCCCGTTGGGGCGGGACCTACAATGAGCAGTTCTTC	CASSRWGGTYNEQFF
once	-	TRBV30	TRBJ2-7	TGTGCCTGGAGTACGACAGGCTTAAGCTACGAGCAGTACTTC	CAWSTTGLSYEQYF
-	TRBD1	TRBV7-2	TRBJ2-1	TGTGCCAGCAGCTGGGACAGGGGTGGGAATGAGCAGTTCTTC	CASSWDRGGNEQFF
-	TRBD2	TRBV7-3	TRBJ2-1	TGTGCCAGCAGCTGGACTAGCGGGAGCGATAGTGAGCAGTTCTTC	CASSWTSGSDSEQFF
-	-	TRBV27	TRBJ2-7	TGTGCCAGCAGTTTATCGGCCAGGGGATCCCGTTCCTACGAGCAGTACTTC	CASSLSARGSRSYEQYF
-	TRBD2	TRBV7-6	TRBJ2-7	TGTGCCAGCAGCTTAACGACGGCGGGGGGCTTCTACGAGCAGTACTTC	CASSLTTAGGFYEQYF
-	-	TRBV9	TRBJ1-1	TGTGCCAGCAGCGTTGGACTCATGAACACTGAAGCTTTCTTT	CASSVGLMNTEAFF
-	TRBD1	TRBV10-3	TRBJ1-1	TGTGCCATCAAGACAGGGGACGAGAACACTGAAGCTTTCTTT	CAIKTGDENTEAFF
once	-	TRBV6-5	TRBJ2-2	TGTGCCAGCAGTACAGGGCCCACCGGGGAGCTGTTTTTT	CASSTGPTGELFF
-	-	TRBV4-2	TRBJ1-6	TGTGCCAGCAGCCAAAAACAGGAGAGCTCCTATAATTCACCCCTCCACTTT	CASSQKQESSYNSPLHF
-	TRBD1	TRBV30	TRBJ2-7	TGTGCCTGGAGTTACAGGGGTGGCGAGCAGTACTTC	CAWSYRGGEQYF
-	TRBD1	TRBV4-1	TRBJ1-3	TGCGCCAGCAGCCAAGAGACGACAGGGAAGTTCTTCTCTGGAAACACCATATATTTT	CASSQETTGKFFSGNTIYF
few	-	TRBV7-8	TRBJ1-5	TGTGCCAGCAGCTCCGGTCGGGGGAGCTATCAGCCCCAGCATTTT	CASSSGRGSYQPQHF
-	-	TRBV5-1	TRBJ2-3	TGCGCCAGCAGGGCCGAGGTAGGGCAGTATTTT	CASRAEVGQYF
-	TRBD1	TRBV7-2	TRBJ2-7	TGTGCCAGCAGCTCGGACAGGGACTCCTACGAGCAGTACTTC	CASSSDRDSYEQYF
-	-	TRBV18	TRBJ1-1	TGTGCCAGCTCACCACCGAGCTATGAAGCTTTCTTT	CASSPPSYEAFF
-	-	TRBV5-1	TRBJ1-5	TGCGCCAGCAGCTTGGCCGGCTGGGCAGATCAGCCCCAGCATTTT	CASSLAGWADQPQHF
-	TRBD1	TRBV5-1	TRBJ1-2	TGCGCCAGCAGCTTGTTCGCGACCGGGACAGACTATGGCTACACCTTC	CASSLFATGTDYGYTF
-	-	TRBV5-1	TRBJ2-3	TGCGCCAGCAGCGCAGGTGCGACAGATACGCAGTATTTT	CASSAGATDTQYF
-	TRBD2	TRBV12-5	TRBJ2-1	TGTGCTAGTGGTTTGGGACTAGCGGGAGCCGAAAATGAGCAGTTCTTC	CASGLGLAGAENEQFF
-	TRBD2	TRBV29-1	TRBJ2-1	TGCAGCGTAACTTCTCACGGGACTAGCGGGGGGGCCTCGGCAAGGGAGCAGTTCTTC	CSVTSHGTSGGASAREQFF
-	TRBD2	TRBV7-2	TRBJ2-7	TGTGCCAGCAGCTTTGGCGGGAGGGGGAGTTACGAGCAGTACTTC	CASSFGGRGSYEQYF
once	-	TRBV7-3	TRBJ1-6	TGTGCCAGCAGCTTTGACAGACGTTCACCCCTCCACTTT	CASSFDRRSPLHF
once	-	TRBV5-1	TRBJ1-1	TGCGCCAGCAGCTTGGCCCGGTGGGCTGGCCCTAACACTGAAGCTTTCTTT	CASSLARWAGPNTEAFF